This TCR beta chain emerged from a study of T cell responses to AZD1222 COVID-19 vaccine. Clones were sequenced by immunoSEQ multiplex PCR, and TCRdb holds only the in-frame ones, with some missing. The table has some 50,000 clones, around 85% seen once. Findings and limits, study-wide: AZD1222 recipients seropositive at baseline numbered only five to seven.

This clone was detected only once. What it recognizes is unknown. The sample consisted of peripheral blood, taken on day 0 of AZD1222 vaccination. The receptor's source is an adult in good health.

The CDR3 spells CASSPRPGPSLAEQFF. CDR3 bases: TGTGCCAGTAGTCCCCGCCCGGGGCCTAGTCTCGCTGAGCAGTTCTTC. The chain joins TRBV19 to TRBJ2-1; D may match TRBD1 or TRBD2 (5 bases each). Looked up from germline, CDR1 is LNHDA and CDR2 is SQIVND (reference sequence). The V and J ends lost 5 bases and 9 bases respectively, with 23 bases between them. This CDR3 spans 16 amino acids. The whole variable domain, filled in from reference TRBV19 and TRBJ2-1, reads DGGITQSPKYLFRKEGQNVTLSCEQNLNHDAMYWYRQDPGQGLRLIYYSQIVNDFQKGDIAEGYSVSREKKESFPLTVTSAQKNPTAFYLCASSPRPGPSLAEQFFGPGTRLTVL.